This TCR beta chain is from a study of CD8 T cells in Susac syndrome. Across the study: When blood was drawn, patients with Susac syndrome were on intravenous immunoglobulin alone, on corticosteroids, or therapy-naive.

Trimming removed 6 bases at V and 5 bases at J, with 14 bases between. The V gene's germline CDR1 is MNHEY and CDR2 SVGEGT. The CDR3 has 13 residues. cDNA came from 0.5 to 1 ug RNA primed by random hexamers. Amplification of the TCR beta CDR3 was carried out by immunoSEQ multiplex PCR, which spanned a total of 54 Vbeta and 13 Jbeta segments. One entry per CDR3 protein results from TCRdb running MiXCR on the immunoSEQ multiplex PCR reads. The profile shows 150,000 to 200,000 distinct CDR3 sequences, 85% to 95% of them singletons. Blood CD8+ and CD4+ T cells underwent high-throughput TCR beta sequencing.

The genes are TRBV6-2 or TRBV6-3 and TRBJ2-7; D may be TRBD1 or TRBD2 (5 bases each). The sequencing input was CD4+ T cells from PBMCs. This sequence was found in a human donor with Susac syndrome. The CDR3 nucleotides read TGTGCCAGCAGGGGGGACGGCTGGCACGAGCAGTACTTC. This gives the protein CASRGDGWHEQYF.